This T cell receptor beta chain is drawn from a study of blood T cell repertoires in COVID-19. Looking at the study overall: There were acute and convalescent COVID-19 samples, and they came from the United States, Italy and Spain. From T cells, B-cell-depleted T cells, or PBMCs came the material, which was cDNA or gDNA.

The CDR3 consists of 11 residues. The V end was cut by 1 base, the J end by 6 bases, with 3 bases between. Germline-derived CDR1 and CDR2 are LGHNA and YSLEER. One Seattle source followed patients from active infection through their disease course. As handled by the study authors: How many nucleated cells were present was estimated from reference gene primer amplification. This table comes from immunoSEQ multiplex PCR, and its TCRdb copy is limited to in-frame clones, with some not included. V, J and clone size are taken as reported in that table, and D and trimming were inferred from the DNA itself. Of over 250,000 clones in the sample, approximately 84% were seen once.

The sequence was collected from a human donor with COVID-19, enrolled during active disease. The donor label of this sample is uncertain. This sequence joins TRBV4-3 and TRBJ1-2; D is uncertain. The sample consisted of peripheral blood. This CDR3 is CASSQGDGYTF. In nucleotides, the CDR3 is TGCGCCAGCAGCCAAGGAGATGGCTACACCTTC.